This entry is about one T cell receptor (beta chain). Its antigen remains unidentified. These data originate in a study of CD8+CD57+ T cells in acquired aplastic anemia. As for the study in general: DNA recovered from sorted CD4+ and CD8+ cells had a mean of approximately 3 ug.

Germline loops: CDR1 DFQATT, CDR2 SNEGSKA (reference sequence). V was shortened by 1 base and J by 7 bases, with 17 bases between the two germline ends. The CDR3 sequence is 16 residues long. The use of genomic DNA as template underpinned the TCR beta VDJ and CDR3 profiling. TCRdb called the reads again in MiXCR, with one record for every CDR3 protein. The sample gives around 190,000 distinct CDR3 sequences, roughly half of which show up once; about 16% is in the top ten. General study results and limits: There were about 27 CD8+ CDR3 sequences that occurred in both patients and controls. Simpson's diversity of CD8+ cells was not significantly different in patients compared with controls.

Sequenced: sorted CD4+, CD8+, or CD8+CD57+ T cells (not recorded which) from PBMCs. This receptor was obtained from a human donor in good health, serving as a control. The chain recombines TRBV20-1 with TRBJ1-6; D unclear. CDR3 sequence reads: CSARVASGVMNSPLHF. CDR3 coding DNA: TGCAGTGCTAGAGTGGCTAGCGGAGTTATGAATTCACCCCTCCACTTT.